This is a list of T cell receptor beta chains from one sample in a study of CD8 T cells in ankylosing spondylitis. TCRdb itself ran the 5' RACE reads through MiXCR, one entry per CDR3 protein. The sample yields some 400,000 distinct CDR3 sequences, more than 20% seen once. Specimen: blood, either unsorted or a sorted T cell fraction (not recorded which). The receptors originated from a male donor with ankylosing spondylitis. Each CDR3 is given with its conserved first and last residue. D genes are given only for firm matches. The listing skips clone size in some rows; elsewhere it reads once, few, many or a size class.

V	J	size	length	D	CDR3
TRBV20-1	TRBJ1-3	few	16	.	CSARDSRRTSGNTIYF
TRBV4-1	TRBJ2-3	.	16	TRBD2	CASSRTSGSSTDTQYF
TRBV12-3/TRBV12-4	TRBJ1-2	.	13	.	CASRRGQNYGYTF
TRBV5-1	TRBJ1-6	.	15	.	CASSPVRTAASPLHF
TRBV29-1	TRBJ1-2	.	12	.	CSVGEGQDGYTF
TRBV20-1	TRBJ1-6	.	13	.	CSAKGLGNSPLHF
TRBV28	TRBJ2-1	many	17	.	CASNTLWTSSSYNEQFF
TRBV7-2	TRBJ2-7	.	12	TRBD1	CASSGTVYEQYF
TRBV25-1	TRBJ2-1	few	16	.	CASSKAPAGSYNEQFF
TRBV5-1	TRBJ1-1	many	16	TRBD1	CASSYGQGFLAAEAFF
TRBV2	TRBJ2-2	few	14	.	CASSRDTANGELFF
TRBV5-1	TRBJ2-1	few	16	TRBD1	CASSFLGDSSYNEQFF
TRBV20-1	TRBJ2-1	.	19	.	CSAGRSPFSRSSSYNEQFF
TRBV5-1	TRBJ2-1	few	15	TRBD2	CASSLVTSGSNEQFF
TRBV10-3	TRBJ2-7	.	15	.	CAISENGTVTYEQYF
TRBV12-3/TRBV12-4	TRBJ2-5	.	14	TRBD2	CASSSGRAFETQYF
TRBV2	TRBJ1-4	few	14	.	CASSEGAVNEKLFF
TRBV7-3	TRBJ1-1	.	15	.	CASSLTRQMNTEAFF
TRBV6-5	TRBJ1-5	few	14	.	CASSYSGRNQPQHF